This paragraph covers one T cell receptor (beta chain) sequence. The record originates from a study of blood T cell repertoires in COVID-19. Whole-study context: Researchers got acute and convalescent COVID-19 samples from the United States, Italy and Spain. Sample material is recorded as cDNA or gDNA derived from T cells, B-cell-depleted T cells, or PBMCs.

The CDR3 covers 16 residues. Trimming at V came to 3 bases and at J to 4 bases, leaving 8 bases not matched to a gene. Germline lookup yields CDR1 SGHRS and CDR2 YFSETQ. How the authors handled the data: Amplification of reference gene primers was used by the study to estimate nucleated cell counts. Clones were sequenced by immunoSEQ multiplex PCR, and TCRdb holds only the in-frame ones, with some missing. The D gene and trimming were derived from the DNA, and the V and J assignments and clone size from that table. The data hold over 40,000 clones, with approximately 92% observed a single time. The sample consisted of peripheral blood. This sequence joins TRBV5-1 and TRBJ1-1, with TRBD1 matching over 11 bases. The TCR comes from a human donor in a cohort sampled during active COVID-19. The CDR3 region has the DNA TGCGCCAGCAGCTCTCTCTCGGGACAGGGGGGCACTGAAGCTTTCTTT. This sequence encodes CASSSLSGQGGTEAFF.